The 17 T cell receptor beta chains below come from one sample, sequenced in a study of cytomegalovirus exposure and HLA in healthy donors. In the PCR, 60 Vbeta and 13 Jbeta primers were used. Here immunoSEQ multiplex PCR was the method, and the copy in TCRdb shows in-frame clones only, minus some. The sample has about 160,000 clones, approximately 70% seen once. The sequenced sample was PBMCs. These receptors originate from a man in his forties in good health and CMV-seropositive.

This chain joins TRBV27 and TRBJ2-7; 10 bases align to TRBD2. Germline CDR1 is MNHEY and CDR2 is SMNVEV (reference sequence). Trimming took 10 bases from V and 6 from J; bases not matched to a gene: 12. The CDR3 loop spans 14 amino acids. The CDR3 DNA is TGTGCCACCCAAAGCGGGGGGGTACCCCTCGAGCAGTACTTC. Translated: CATQSGGVPLEQYF.

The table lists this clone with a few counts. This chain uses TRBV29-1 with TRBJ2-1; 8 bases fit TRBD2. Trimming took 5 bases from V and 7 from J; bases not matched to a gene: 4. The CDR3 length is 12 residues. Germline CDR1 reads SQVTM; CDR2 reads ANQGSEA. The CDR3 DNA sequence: TGCAGCGTTTATAGCGGGACTAATGAGCAGTTCTTC. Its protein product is CSVYSGTNEQFF.

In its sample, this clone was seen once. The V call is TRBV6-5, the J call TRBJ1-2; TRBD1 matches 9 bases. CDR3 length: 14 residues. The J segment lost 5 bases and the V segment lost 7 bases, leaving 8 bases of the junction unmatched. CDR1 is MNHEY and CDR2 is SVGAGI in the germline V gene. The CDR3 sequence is CASKFRDRDYGYTF. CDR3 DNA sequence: TGTGCCAGCAAATTTAGGGACAGGGATTATGGCTACACCTTC.

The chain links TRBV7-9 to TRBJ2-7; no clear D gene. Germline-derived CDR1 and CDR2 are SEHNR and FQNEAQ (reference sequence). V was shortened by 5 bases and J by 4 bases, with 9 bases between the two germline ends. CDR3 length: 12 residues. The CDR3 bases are TGTGCCAGCAGCCCTGACTGGTACGAGCAGTACTTC. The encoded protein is CASSPDWYEQYF.

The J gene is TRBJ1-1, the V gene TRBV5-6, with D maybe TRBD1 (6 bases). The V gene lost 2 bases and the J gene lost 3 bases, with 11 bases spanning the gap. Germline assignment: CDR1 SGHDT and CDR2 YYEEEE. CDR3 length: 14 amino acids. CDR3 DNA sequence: TGTGCCAGCAGCTTAGGGGGAAAGGACACTGAAGCTTTCTTT. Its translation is CASSLGGKDTEAFF.

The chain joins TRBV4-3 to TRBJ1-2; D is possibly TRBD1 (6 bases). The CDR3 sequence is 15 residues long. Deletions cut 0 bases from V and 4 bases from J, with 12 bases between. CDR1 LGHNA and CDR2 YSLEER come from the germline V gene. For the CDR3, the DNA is TGCGCCAGCAGCCAAGAGTTAGCCAGGGGCTATGGCTACACCTTC. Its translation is CASSQELARGYGYTF.

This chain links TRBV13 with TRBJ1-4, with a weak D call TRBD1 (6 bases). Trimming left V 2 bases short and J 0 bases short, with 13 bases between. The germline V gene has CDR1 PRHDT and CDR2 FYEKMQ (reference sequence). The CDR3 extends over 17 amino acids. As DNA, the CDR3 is TGTGCCAGCAGCTTAAGGCAGGGGTTTTCAACTAATGAAAAACTGTTTTTT. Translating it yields CASSLRQGFSTNEKLFF.

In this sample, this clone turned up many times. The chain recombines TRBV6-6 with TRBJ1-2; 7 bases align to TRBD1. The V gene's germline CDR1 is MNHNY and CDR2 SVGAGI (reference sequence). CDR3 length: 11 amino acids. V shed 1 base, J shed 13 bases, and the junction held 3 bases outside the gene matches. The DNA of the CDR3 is TGTGCCAGCAGTTACTTACAGGGGTTCACCTTC. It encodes CASSYLQGFTF.

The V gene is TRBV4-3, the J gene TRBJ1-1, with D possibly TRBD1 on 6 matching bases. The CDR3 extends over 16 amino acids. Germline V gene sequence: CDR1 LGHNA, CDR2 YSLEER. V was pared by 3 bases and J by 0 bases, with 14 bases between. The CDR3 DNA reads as TGCGCCAGCAGCCACGTCGCGACAGGCTTGAACACTGAAGCTTTCTTT. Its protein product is CASSHVATGLNTEAFF.

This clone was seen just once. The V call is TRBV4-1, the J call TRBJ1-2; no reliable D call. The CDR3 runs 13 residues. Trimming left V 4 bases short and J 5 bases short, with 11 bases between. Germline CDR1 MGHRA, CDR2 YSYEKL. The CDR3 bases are TGCGCCAGCAGCCCCCTCGGGATTTATGGCTACACCTTC. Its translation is CASSPLGIYGYTF.

CDR3 bases: TGTGCCAGCAGCTTGGGGCAGGGAAAGGAAGATACGCAGTATTTT. It encodes CASSLGQGKEDTQYF. The rearrangement links TRBV5-6 to TRBJ2-3; possibly TRBD1 for D (5 bases). The V gene's germline CDR1 is SGHDT and CDR2 YYEEEE. Between the trimmed V and J ends, which lost 0 bases and 5 bases, there was a span of 13 bases. The CDR3 totals 15 residues.

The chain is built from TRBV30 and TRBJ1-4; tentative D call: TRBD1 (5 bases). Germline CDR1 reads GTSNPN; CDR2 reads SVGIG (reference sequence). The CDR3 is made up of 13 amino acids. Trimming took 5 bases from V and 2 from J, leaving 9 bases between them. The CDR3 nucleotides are TGTGCCTGGGGGCGGGGGACTAATGAAAAACTGTTTTTT. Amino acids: CAWGRGTNEKLFF.

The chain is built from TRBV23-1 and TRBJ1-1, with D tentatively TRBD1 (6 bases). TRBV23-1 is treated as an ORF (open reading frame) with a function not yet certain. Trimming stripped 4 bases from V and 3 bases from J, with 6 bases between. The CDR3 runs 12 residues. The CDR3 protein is CASSPGDTEAFF. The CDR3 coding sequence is TGCGCCAGCAGTCCAGGGGACACTGAAGCTTTCTTT.

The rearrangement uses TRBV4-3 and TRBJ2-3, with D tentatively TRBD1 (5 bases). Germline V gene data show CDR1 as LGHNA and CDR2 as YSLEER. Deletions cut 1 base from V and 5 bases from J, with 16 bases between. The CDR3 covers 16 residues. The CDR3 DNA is TGCGCCAGCAGCCAAGTTTTAGGGGCCGCCCTAGATACGCAGTATTTT. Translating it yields CASSQVLGAALDTQYF.

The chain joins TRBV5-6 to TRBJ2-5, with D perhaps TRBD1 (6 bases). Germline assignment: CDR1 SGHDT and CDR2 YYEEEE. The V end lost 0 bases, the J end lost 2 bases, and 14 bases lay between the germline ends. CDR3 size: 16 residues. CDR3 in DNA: TGTGCCAGCAGCTTGGATCACAGGGTGAGGCAAGAGACCCAGTACTTC. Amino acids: CASSLDHRVRQETQYF. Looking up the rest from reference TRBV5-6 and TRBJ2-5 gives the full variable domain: DAGVTQSPTHLIKTRGQQVTLRCSPKSGHDTVSWYQQALGQGPQFIFQYYEEEERQRGNFPDRFSGHQFPNYSSELNVNALLLGDSALYLCASSLDHRVRQETQYFGPGTRLLVL.

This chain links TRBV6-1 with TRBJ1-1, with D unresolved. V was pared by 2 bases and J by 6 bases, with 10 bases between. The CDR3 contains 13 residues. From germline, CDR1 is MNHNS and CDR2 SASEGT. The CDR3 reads CASSETRGSEAFF. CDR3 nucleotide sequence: TGTGCCAGCAGTGAAACCCGCGGATCTGAAGCTTTCTTT.

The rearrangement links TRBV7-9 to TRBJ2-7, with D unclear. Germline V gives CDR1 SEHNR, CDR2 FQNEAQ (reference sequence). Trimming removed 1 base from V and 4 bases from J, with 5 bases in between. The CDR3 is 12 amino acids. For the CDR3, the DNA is TGTGCCAGCAGCTTAGGGGCGTACGAGCAGTACTTC. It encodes CASSLGAYEQYF.